This T cell receptor beta chain comes out of a study of blood T cell repertoires in COVID-19. Looking at the study overall: The United States, Italy and Spain provided the acute and convalescent COVID-19 samples. T cells, B-cell-depleted T cells, or PBMCs supplied cDNA or gDNA.

This clone was detected a few times. The V gene's germline CDR1 is SGDLS and CDR2 YYNGEE. The CDR3 consists of 18 residues. With 0 bases clipped from V and 0 bases from J, the junction kept 10 bases outside the gene matches. The protocol was immunoSEQ multiplex PCR, while the TCRdb copy is restricted to in-frame clones and leaves out a portion. There are some 120,000 clones in the sample; around four fifths occur only once, and around 6% lies in the top ten. Seattle's cohort entered during active infection and was followed longitudinally. The V gene is TRBV9, the J gene TRBJ2-3, with 7 nucleotides matching TRBD2. The sample consisted of peripheral blood. This TCR was recovered from an elderly man with COVID-19, enrolled during active disease. CDR3 protein: CASSVAPRLAPSTDTQYF. The CDR3 nucleotides are TGTGCCAGCAGCGTAGCCCCCAGACTAGCACCTAGCACAGATACGCAGTATTTT.